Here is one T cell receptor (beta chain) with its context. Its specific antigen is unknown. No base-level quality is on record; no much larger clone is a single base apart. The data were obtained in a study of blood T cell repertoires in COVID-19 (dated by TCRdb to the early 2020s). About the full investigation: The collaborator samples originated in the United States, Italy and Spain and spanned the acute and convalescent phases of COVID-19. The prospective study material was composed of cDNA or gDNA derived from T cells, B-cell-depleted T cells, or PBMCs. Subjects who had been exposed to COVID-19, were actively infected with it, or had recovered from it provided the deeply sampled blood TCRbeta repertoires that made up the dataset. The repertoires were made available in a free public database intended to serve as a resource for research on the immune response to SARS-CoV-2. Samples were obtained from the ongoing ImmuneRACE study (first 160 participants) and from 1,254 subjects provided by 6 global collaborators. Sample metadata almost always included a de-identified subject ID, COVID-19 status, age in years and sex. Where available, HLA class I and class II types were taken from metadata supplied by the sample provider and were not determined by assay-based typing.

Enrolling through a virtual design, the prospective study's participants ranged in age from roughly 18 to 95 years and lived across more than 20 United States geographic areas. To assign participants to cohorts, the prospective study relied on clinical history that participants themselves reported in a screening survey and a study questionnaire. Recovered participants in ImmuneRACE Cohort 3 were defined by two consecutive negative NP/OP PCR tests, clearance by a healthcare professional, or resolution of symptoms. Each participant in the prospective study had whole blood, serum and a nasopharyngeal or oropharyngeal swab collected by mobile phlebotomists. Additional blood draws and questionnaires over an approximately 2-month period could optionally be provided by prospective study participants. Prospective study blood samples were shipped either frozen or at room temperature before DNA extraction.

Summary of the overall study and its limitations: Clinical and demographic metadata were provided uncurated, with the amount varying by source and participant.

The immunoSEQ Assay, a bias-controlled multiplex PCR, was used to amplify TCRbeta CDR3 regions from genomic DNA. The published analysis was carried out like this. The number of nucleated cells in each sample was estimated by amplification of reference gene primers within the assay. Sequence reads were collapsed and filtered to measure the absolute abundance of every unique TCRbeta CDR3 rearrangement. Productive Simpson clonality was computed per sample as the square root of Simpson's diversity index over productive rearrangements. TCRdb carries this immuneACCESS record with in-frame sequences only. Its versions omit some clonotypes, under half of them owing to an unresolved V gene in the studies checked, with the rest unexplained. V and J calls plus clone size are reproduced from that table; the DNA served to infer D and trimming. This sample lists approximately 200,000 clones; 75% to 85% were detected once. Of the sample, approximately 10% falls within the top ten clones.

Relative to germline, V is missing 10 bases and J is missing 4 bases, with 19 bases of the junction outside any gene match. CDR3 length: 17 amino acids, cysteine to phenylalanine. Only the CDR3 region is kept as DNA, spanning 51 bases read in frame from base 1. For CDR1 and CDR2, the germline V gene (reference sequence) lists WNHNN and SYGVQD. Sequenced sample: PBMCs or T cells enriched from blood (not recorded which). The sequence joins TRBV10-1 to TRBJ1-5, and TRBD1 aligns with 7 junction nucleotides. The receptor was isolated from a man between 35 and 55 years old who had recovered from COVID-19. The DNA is TGCGCCACCTTCAGGGGGACCCCTCGGAGGTCGAATCAGCCCCAGCATTTT. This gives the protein CATFRGTPRRSNQPQHF.